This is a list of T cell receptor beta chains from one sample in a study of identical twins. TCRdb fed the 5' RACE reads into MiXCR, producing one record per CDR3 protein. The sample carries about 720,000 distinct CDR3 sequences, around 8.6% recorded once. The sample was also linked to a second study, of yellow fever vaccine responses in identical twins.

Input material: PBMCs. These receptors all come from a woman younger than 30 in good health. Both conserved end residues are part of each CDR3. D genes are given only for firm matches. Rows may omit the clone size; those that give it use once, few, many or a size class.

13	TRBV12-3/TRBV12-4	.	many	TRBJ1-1	TGTGCCAGCAGTTTAATAGGCACCACTGAAGCTTTCTTT	CASSLIGTTEAFF
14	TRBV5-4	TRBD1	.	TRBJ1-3	TGTGCCAGCAGCTTGGGACAGGGTCGCAACACCATATATTTT	CASSLGQGRNTIYF
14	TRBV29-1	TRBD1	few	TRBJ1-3	TGCAGCGTCTCACAGGGGGCCTCTGGAAACACCATATATTTT	CSVSQGASGNTIYF
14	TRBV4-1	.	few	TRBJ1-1	TGCGCCAGCAGCCATGTACAGGAAAACCCTGAAGCTTTCTTT	CASSHVQENPEAFF
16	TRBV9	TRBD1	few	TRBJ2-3	TGTGCCAGCAGCGTAGGGGGGACAGGGACGACAGATACGCAGTATTTT	CASSVGGTGTTDTQYF
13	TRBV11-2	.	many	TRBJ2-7	TGTGCCAGCAGCCGCACAGGGCTCAACGAGCAGTACTTC	CASSRTGLNEQYF
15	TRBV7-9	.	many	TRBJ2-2	TGTGCCAGCAGCTTAATGGGAGCGAACACCGGGGAGCTGTTTTTT	CASSLMGANTGELFF
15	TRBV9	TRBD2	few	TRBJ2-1	TGTGCCAGCAGCCGAGGCGGGGGGGCCTGGAATGAGCAGTTCTTC	CASSRGGGAWNEQFF
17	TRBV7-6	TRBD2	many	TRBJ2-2	TGTGCCAGCAGCTTACCAGCTAGCGGGGCGAACACCGGGGAGCTGTTTTTT	CASSLPASGANTGELFF
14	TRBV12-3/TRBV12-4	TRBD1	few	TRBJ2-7	TGTGCCAGCACCCTGACAGGGGGTAACTACGAGCAGTACTTC	CASTLTGGNYEQYF
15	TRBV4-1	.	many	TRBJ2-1	TGCGCCAGCAGCCAAGTGCGGGATGGGTACAATGAGCAGTTCTTC	CASSQVRDGYNEQFF
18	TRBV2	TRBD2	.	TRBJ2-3	TGTGCCTTCAGTGAAACCGGGACTAGCGTCCTCGGCCCCTATACGCAGTATTTT	CAFSETGTSVLGPYTQYF
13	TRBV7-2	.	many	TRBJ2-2	TGTGCCAGCAGCTTAGGGGGCGCCGGGGAGCTGTTTTTT	CASSLGGAGELFF
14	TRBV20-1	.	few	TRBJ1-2	TGCAGTGCTAGGGAGATTCAAAAGGACTATGGCTACACCTTC	CSAREIQKDYGYTF